This T cell receptor (beta chain) was sequenced for a study of tumor-infiltrating lymphocytes in primary liver carcinoma. Germline V gene lookup returns CDR1 SGHAT and CDR2 FQNNGV. CDR3 length: 13 residues. Using a constant-region primer together with ProtoScript II reverse transcriptase, TCR beta cDNA was made from about 500 ng of total RNA. Employing slightly modified ARM-PCR, three nested multiplex PCR rounds were run, and these gave rise to the TCR beta libraries. Rounds one and two of PCR, each of 10 cycles, were primed with TRBV1-TRBV30 forward primers and a C-beta reverse primer. TCRdb re-called the multiplex PCR reads through MiXCR, storing one row per CDR3 protein. The data hold about 75,000 distinct CDR3 sequences, with approximately 69% observed a single time. Whole-study findings and limits: Significantly larger top-250-clone fractions were found in tumors than in blood (p = 0.039).

Joint extraction of RNA and DNA used about 17-32 mg of bulk tissue that was unsorted. In the case of this clonotype: The antigen is unknown. One end of the junction is discordant with germline, which a read error may explain.

The sequence derives from a middle-aged man with primary liver carcinoma and hepatitis B virus infection. J is TRBJ2-7 and V is TRBV11-2, with a tentative D call TRBD2 (6 bases). The sample consisted of tumor-adjacent normal liver tissue. This chain's CDR3 is CANGFGGASEQYF. The DNA of the CDR3 is TGTGCCAACGGCTTCGGAGGGGCTAGCGAGCAGTATTTC. The entire variable domain, with the rest obtained from reference TRBV11-2 and TRBJ2-7, is as follows: EAGVAQSPRYKIIEKRQSVAFWCNPISGHATLYWYQQILGQGPKLLIQFQNNGVVDDSQLPKDRFSAERLKGVDSTLKIQPAKLEDSAVYLCANGFGGASEQYFGPGTRLTVT.